The entry that follows covers one TCR beta chain sequence. It lacks a known antigen. Base qualities are not provided; no much larger clone lies one nucleotide away. The CDR3, cysteine through phenylalanine, is 15 amino acids long. Just the 45-base CDR3 DNA is kept, in frame starting at base 1. From a lookup of the germline V gene (reference sequence), CDR1 and CDR2 are LNHDA and SQIVND. After removal of 6 bases from V and 1 base from J, the junction retains 6 bases not matched to a gene. The record originates from a study of T cell repertoires in cytomegalovirus infection (dated by TCRdb to the late 2010s). Study-wide context: Donor HLA type was relevant to the analysis, as public TCR beta signatures indicated carriage of CMV infection together with the matching HLA type. The research as a whole found: The ex vivo response was dominated by HLA-C-restricted CMV-specific TCR beta clonotypes, which also provided the single most frequent clonotype in two of eight donors. In both this cohort and an independent roughly 350-donor cohort, the cumulative frequency of public TCR beta family members distinguished carriers of CMV infection plus the relevant HLA type.

The instrument given in TCRdb is Illumina HiSeq 1500. In-frame beta chains were kept once TCRdb had trimmed the public reads at Q25 with fastp and called clones with MiXCR. Identical CDR3 proteins give one entry, which carries the most common genes and DNA. This sample gives about 260,000 distinct CDR3 sequences in total; approximately 15% of them show up just once. The ten largest account for roughly 8.9% of the sample. The sample comprised PBMCs. This clonotype was obtained from a human donor in good health (CMV status not recorded). Some clones in this sample may be carry-over from other donors' samples. The V and J segments used are TRBV19 and TRBJ1-5; 7 bases in between match TRBD1. The CDR3 reads CASRSQGESNQPQHF. The nucleotides are TGTGCCAGTAGGTCCCAGGGGGAAAGCAATCAGCCCCAGCATTTT.